This T cell receptor beta chain comes out of a study of T cell responses to AZD1222 COVID-19 vaccine. The germline V and J ends were trimmed by 3 bases and 0 bases, with 9 bases remaining between them. Germline V gives CDR1 KGHSH, CDR2 LQKENI. The CDR3 has 14 amino acids. Broader study findings: Following two doses of AZD1222, Spike-specific TCR breadth and depth rose. The span of vaccine-associated CD4 TCRs extended across spike, with dominance at 160-218 and 743-854. Donors, mostly white British, included more females; clonal diversity was possibly underestimated.

Libraries were prepared by immunoSEQ multiplex PCR; TCRdb keeps only in-frame clonotypes and omits some of them. The table has 150,000 or so clones, more than 75% seen once. This clone was observed a single time. Its specificity is not known. The TCR originated in an adult in good health. The chain links TRBV18 to TRBJ2-7, with TRBD2 as a possible D gene (5 bases). The specimen was peripheral blood, collected on day 0 of AZD1222 vaccination. CDR3 loop: CASSPAGISYEQYF. In DNA, the CDR3 is TGTGCCAGCTCACCGGCCGGGATCTCCTACGAGCAGTACTTC.